The 2 T cell receptor beta chains reported below all come from one sample, sequenced in a study of shared clonotypes between healthy human individuals. Sequenced by immunoSEQ multiplex PCR; TCRdb stores in-frame clones only, minus some. The sample holds over 700,000 clones, over 60% seen once. The sequencing input was memory CD4+ T cells sorted from blood. The subset denotes: CD45RA-negative fraction. These receptor sequences come from a woman in her thirties in good health.

The genes are TRBV5-4 and TRBJ1-1; the D is unclear. The CDR3 sequence is 13 residues long. The V end lost 6 bases, the J end lost 1 base, and 10 bases lay between the germline ends. Germline V gene lookup returns CDR1 SGHNT and CDR2 YYREEE (reference sequence). CDR3 sequence reads: CASTRQQNTEAFF. As DNA, the CDR3 is TGTGCCAGCACCAGGCAGCAGAACACTGAAGCTTTCTTT.

This clone was observed once. The chain links TRBV6-6 to TRBJ2-5; TRBD2 matches at 9 bases. V shed 2 bases, J shed 4 bases, and the junction held 8 bases outside the gene matches. The germline V gene has CDR1 MNHNY and CDR2 SVGAGI (reference sequence). The CDR3 runs 16 residues. The CDR3 is CASSYGREGLRETQYF. The DNA of the CDR3 is TGTGCCAGCAGTTACGGGCGGGAGGGCCTTCGAGAGACCCAGTACTTC.